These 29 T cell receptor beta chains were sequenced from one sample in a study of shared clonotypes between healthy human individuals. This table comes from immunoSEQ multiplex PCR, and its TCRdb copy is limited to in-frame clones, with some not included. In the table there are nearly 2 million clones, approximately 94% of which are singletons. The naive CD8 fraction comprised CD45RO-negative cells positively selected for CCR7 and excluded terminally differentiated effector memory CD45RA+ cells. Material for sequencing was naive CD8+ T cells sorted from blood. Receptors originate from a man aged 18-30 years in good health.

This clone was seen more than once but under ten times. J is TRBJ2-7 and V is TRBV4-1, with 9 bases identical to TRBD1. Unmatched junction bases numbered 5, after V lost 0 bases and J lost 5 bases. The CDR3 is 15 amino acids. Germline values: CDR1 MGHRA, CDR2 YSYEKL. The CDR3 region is CASSQEPGTGHEQYF. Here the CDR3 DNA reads TGCGCCAGCAGCCAAGAGCCCGGGACAGGGCACGAGCAGTACTTC.

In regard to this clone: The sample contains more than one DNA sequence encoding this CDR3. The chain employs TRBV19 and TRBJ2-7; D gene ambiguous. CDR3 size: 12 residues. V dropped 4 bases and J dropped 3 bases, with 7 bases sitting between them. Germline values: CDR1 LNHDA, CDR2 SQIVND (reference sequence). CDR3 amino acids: CASSSPSYEQYF. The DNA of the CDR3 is TGTGCCAGTAGTAGTCCAAGCTACGAGCAGTACTTC.

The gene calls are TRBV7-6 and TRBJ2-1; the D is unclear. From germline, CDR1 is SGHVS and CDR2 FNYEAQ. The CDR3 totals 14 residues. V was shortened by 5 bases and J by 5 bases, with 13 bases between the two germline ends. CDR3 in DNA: TGTGCCAGCAGCGACTTACGCCCGGACAATGAGCAGTTCTTC. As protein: CASSDLRPDNEQFF. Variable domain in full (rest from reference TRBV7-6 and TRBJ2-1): GAGVSQSPRYKVTKRGQDVALRCDPISGHVSLYWYRQALGQGPEFLTYFNYEAQQDKSGLPNDRFSAERPEGSISTLTIQRTEQRDSAMYRCASSDLRPDNEQFFGPGTRLTVL.

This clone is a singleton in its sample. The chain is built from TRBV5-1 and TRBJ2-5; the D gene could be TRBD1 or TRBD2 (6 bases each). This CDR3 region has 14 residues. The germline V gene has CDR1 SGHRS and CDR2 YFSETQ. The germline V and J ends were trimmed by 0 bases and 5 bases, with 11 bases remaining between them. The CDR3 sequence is CASSLEGGRETQYF. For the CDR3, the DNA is TGCGCCAGCAGCTTGGAAGGGGGGCGGGAGACCCAGTACTTC.

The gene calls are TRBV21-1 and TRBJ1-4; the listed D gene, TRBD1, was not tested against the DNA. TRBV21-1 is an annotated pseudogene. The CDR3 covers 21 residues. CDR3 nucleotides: TGTGCCAGCAGCCTCCCTGGAGGAGAGGACAGGGGGCCCCTACCGGGAGAAAAACTGTTTTTT. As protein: CASSLPGGEDRGPLPGEKLFF.

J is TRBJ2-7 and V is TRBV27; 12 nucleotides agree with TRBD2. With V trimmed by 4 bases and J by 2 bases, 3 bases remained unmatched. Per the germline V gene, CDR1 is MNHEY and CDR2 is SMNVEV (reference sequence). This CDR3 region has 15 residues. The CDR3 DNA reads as TGTGCCAGCAGTTCGACTAGCGGGGGAACCTACGAGCAGTACTTC. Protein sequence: CASSSTSGGTYEQYF.

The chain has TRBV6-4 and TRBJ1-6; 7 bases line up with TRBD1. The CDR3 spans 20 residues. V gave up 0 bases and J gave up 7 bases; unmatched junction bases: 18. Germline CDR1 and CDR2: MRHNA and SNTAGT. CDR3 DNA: TGTGCCAGCAGTGACTCGCCCTTCGACTTGGCAGGGGGGAGCAATTCACCCCTCCACTTT. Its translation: CASSDSPFDLAGGSNSPLHF.

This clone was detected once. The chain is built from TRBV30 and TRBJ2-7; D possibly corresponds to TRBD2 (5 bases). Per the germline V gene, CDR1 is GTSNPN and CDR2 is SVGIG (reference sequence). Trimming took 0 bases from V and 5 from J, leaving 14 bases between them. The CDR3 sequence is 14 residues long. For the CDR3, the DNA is TGTGCCTGGAGTGTACTCGGGAACCCCCACGAGCAGTACTTC. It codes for CAWSVLGNPHEQYF.

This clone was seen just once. CDR3 DNA sequence: TGTGCCAGCAGTCGATCCGGGACTAGTTCCTACGAGCAGTACTTC. Amino acids: CASSRSGTSSYEQYF. The gene calls are TRBV5-4 and TRBJ2-7; 8 bases align to TRBD2. V gave up 5 bases and J gave up 1 base; unmatched junction bases: 8. Germline CDR1 reads SGHNT; CDR2 reads YYREEE (reference sequence). This CDR3 comprises 15 residues.

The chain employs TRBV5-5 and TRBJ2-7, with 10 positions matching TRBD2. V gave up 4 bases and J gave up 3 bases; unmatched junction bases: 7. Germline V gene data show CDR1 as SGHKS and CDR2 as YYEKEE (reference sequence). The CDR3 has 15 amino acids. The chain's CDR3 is CASSPRLAGGYEQYF. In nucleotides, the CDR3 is TGTGCCAGCAGCCCGCGACTAGCGGGTGGCTACGAGCAGTACTTC.

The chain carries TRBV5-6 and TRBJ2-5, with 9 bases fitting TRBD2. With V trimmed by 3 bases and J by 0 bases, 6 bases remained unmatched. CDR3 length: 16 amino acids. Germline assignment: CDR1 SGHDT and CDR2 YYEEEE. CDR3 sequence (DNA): TGTGCCAGCAGCTGGATAACTAGCGGGTACCAAGAGACCCAGTACTTC. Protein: CASSWITSGYQETQYF.

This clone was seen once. CDR3 bases: TGTGCCAGCAGTTACTCGGAGAACTCTGGAAACACCATATATTTT. Protein product: CASSYSENSGNTIYF. The V gene is TRBV6-5, the J gene TRBJ1-3; no firm D call. V dropped 0 bases and J dropped 0 bases, with 6 bases sitting between them. Germline assignment: CDR1 MNHEY and CDR2 SVGAGI. The CDR3 length is 15 residues.

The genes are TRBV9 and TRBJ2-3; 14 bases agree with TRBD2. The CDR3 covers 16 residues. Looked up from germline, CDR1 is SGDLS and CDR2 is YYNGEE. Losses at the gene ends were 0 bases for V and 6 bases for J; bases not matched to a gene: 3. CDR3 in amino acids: CASSVAGTSGSDTQYF. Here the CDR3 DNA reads TGTGCCAGCAGCGTAGCTGGGACTAGCGGGAGTGATACGCAGTATTTT.

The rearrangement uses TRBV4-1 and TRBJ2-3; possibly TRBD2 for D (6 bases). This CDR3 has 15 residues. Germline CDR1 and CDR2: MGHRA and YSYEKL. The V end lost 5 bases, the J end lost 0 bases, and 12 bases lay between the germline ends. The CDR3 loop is CASSVSSASTDTQYF. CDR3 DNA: TGCGCCAGCAGCGTATCTAGCGCGAGCACAGATACGCAGTATTTT.

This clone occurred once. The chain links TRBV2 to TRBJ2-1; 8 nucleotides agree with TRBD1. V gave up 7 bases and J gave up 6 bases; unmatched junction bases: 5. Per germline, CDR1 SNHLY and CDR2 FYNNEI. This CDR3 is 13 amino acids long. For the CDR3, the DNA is TGTGCCAGCAAGACAGGGGCCGGCAATGAGCAGTTCTTC. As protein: CASKTGAGNEQFF. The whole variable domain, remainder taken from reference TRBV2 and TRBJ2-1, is EPEVTQTPSHQVTQMGQEVILRCVPISNHLYFYWYRQILGQKVEFLVSFYNNEISEKSEIFDDQFSVERPDGSNFTLKIRSTKLEDSAMYFCASKTGAGNEQFFGPGTRLTVL.

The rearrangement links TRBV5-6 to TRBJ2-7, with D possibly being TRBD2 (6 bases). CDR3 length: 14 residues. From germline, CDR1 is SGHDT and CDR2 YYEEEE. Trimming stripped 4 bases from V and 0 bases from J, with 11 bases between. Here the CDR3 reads CASSGGSSSYEQYF. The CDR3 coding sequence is TGTGCCAGCAGCGGGGGGTCCAGCTCCTACGAGCAGTACTTC.

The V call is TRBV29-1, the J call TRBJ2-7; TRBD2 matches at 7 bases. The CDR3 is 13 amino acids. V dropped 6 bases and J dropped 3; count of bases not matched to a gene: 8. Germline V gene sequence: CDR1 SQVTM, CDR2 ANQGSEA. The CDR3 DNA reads TGCAGCGTCCGCACTAGCGAAGTCTACGAGCAGTACTTC. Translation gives CSVRTSEVYEQYF.

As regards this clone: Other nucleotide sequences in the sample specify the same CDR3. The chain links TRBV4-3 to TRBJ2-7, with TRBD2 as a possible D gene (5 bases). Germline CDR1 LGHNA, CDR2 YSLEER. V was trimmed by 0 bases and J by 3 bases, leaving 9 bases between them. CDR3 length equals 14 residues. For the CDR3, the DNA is TGCGCCAGCAGCCAAGATGGCGGGCTCTACGAGCAGTACTTC. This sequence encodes CASSQDGGLYEQYF.

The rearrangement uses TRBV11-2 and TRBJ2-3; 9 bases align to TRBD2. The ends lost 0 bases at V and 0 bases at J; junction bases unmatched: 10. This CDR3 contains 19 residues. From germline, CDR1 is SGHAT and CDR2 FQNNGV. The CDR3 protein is CASSLDLSAGGSSTDTQYF. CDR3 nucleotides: TGTGCCAGCAGCTTAGATCTCTCAGCGGGGGGTTCTAGCACAGATACGCAGTATTTT.

The CDR3 coding sequence is TGCAGCGTAAGAGCGGGGGCAGCCTACGAGCAGTACTTC. Translated: CSVRAGAAYEQYF. The gene calls are TRBV29-1 and TRBJ2-7; 8 bases are a match to TRBD2. The CDR3 has 13 amino acids. Trimming at V came to 6 bases and at J to 2 bases, leaving 6 bases not matched to a gene. The germline V gene has CDR1 SQVTM and CDR2 ANQGSEA.

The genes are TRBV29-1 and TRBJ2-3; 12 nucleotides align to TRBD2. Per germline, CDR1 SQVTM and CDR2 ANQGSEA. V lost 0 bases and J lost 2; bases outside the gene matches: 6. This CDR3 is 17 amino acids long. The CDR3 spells CSVEDPLAGGYTDTQYF. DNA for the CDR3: TGCAGCGTTGAAGACCCACTAGCGGGGGGCTACACAGATACGCAGTATTTT.

The CDR3 spells CASSFPDWLEQYF. The CDR3 nucleotides are TGTGCCAGCAGCTTCCCCGACTGGCTGGAGCAGTACTTC. This chain links TRBV11-2 with TRBJ2-7; D uncertain. The CDR3 contains 13 residues. Trimming took 3 bases from V and 7 from J, leaving 13 bases between them. The germline gives CDR1 SGHAT, CDR2 FQNNGV.

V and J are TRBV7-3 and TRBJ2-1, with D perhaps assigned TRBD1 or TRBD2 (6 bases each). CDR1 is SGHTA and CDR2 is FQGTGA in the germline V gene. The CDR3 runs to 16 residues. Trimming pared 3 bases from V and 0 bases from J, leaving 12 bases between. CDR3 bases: TGTGCCAGCAGCTTGGTCGGGGGACACTCCTACAATGAGCAGTTCTTC. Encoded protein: CASSLVGGHSYNEQFF. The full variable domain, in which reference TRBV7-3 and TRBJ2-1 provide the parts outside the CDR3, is GAGVSQTPSNKVTEKGKYVELRCDPISGHTALYWYRQSLGQGPEFLIYFQGTGAADDSGLPNDRFFAVRPEGSVSTLKIQRTERGDSAVYLCASSLVGGHSYNEQFFGPGTRLTVL.

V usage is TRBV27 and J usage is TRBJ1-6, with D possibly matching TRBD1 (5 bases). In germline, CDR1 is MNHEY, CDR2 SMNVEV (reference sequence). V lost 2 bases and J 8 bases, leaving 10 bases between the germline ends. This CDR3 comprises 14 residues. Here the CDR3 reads CASSLIGADSPLHF. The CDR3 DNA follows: TGTGCCAGCAGTTTAATAGGGGCAGATTCACCCCTCCACTTT.

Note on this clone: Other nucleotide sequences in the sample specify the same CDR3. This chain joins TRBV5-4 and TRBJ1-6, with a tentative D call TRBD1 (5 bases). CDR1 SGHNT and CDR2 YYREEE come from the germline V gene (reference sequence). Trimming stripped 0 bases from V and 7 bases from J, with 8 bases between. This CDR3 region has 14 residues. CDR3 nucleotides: TGTGCCAGCAGCTTGGCGGGGGGAAATTCACCCCTCCACTTT. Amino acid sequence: CASSLAGGNSPLHF.

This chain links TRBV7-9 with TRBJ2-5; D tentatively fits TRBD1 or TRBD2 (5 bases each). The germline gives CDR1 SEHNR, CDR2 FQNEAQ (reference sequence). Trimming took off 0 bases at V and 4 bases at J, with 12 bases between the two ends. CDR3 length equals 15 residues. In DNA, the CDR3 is TGTGCCAGCAGCTTAGCCCAGGGAGTCGGAGAGACCCAGTACTTC. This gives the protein CASSLAQGVGETQYF.

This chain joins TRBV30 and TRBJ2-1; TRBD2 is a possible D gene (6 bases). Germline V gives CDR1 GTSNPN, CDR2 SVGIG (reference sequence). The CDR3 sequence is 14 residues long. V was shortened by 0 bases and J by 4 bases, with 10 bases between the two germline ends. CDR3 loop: CAWSVISGYNEQFF. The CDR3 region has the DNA TGTGCCTGGAGTGTAATTAGCGGTTACAATGAGCAGTTCTTC.

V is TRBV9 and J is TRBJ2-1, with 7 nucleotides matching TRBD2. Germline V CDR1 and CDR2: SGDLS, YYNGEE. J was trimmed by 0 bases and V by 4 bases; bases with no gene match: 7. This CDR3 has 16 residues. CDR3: CASSPTSASSYNEQFF. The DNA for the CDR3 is TGTGCCAGCAGCCCTACTAGCGCGAGCTCCTACAATGAGCAGTTCTTC.

The CDR3 reads CASSEGVGSYFYEQYF. CDR3 DNA: TGTGCCAGCAGTGAAGGAGTGGGCTCTTACTTCTACGAGCAGTACTTC. This chain links TRBV6-1 with TRBJ2-7; D gene uncertain. CDR1 and CDR2 from the germline V gene are MNHNS and SASEGT. Trimming removed 1 base at V and 3 bases at J, with 16 bases between. The CDR3 totals 16 residues.